This T cell receptor (beta chain) comes out of a study of cytomegalovirus exposure and HLA in healthy donors. Study-level results: An analysis done earlier found most TCR beta V segments productive about 90% or about 30% of the time. The majority of CMV-associated TCR beta chains were reported as apparently HLA-restricted in a later analysis.

This clone has a single count. Its antigen is as yet unknown. 13 Jbeta primers and 60 Vbeta primers were used for the PCR. The protocol was immunoSEQ multiplex PCR, while the TCRdb copy is restricted to in-frame clones and leaves out a portion. The profile covers under 35,000 clones, with about 62% appearing a single time and roughly 42% taken by the ten largest. The receptor was isolated from a male donor in good health and CMV-seropositive. The source material was PBMCs.

In DNA form, the CDR3 reads TGTGCCTGGAGTCGACGGACAGGGGCCAATAATTCACCCCTCCACTTT. It is translated as CAWSRRTGANNSPLHF. J is TRBJ1-6 and V is TRBV30; 9 bases map to TRBD1. CDR1 is GTSNPN, CDR2 SVGIG, per germline (reference sequence). The CDR3 runs 16 residues. J was trimmed by 5 bases and V by 2 bases; bases with no gene match: 7.